This T cell receptor beta chain was sequenced for a study of cytomegalovirus exposure and HLA in healthy donors. Overall study: Prior work identified about 120 million unique TCR beta sequences in approximately 200 million T cells.

Study outcomes and limitations: In a later analysis, specific HLA alleles were associated with around 17,000 TCR beta sequences at a 0.05 false discovery rate. The study listed 150 to 200 cytomegalovirus-associated TCR beta chains. As a later analysis revealed, the rate of TCR association differed by HLA locus, with DRB1 most and HLA-C fewest.

On this clone itself: Its antigen is unknown.

The CDR3 runs to 18 residues. The V end was cut by 5 bases, the J end by 0 bases, with 20 bases between. Germline assignment: CDR1 SEHNR and CDR2 FQNEAQ (reference sequence). PCR was performed using 60 Vbeta and 13 Jbeta primers. Clones were sequenced by immunoSEQ multiplex PCR, and TCRdb holds only the in-frame ones, with some missing. The sample holds 20,000 or so clones, around 77% seen once. Specimen: PBMCs. The receptor comes from a man between 60 and 70 years old in good health and CMV-seronegative. This rearrangement joins TRBV7-9 to TRBJ2-1; the D gene is possibly TRBD2 (6 bases). The CDR3 DNA reads as TGTGCCAGCAGCCCTCGGCGGGGCAAAACAAGCTCCTACAATGAGCAGTTCTTC. Encoded protein: CASSPRRGKTSSYNEQFF.